This T cell receptor (beta chain) was recorded in a study of blood T cell repertoires in COVID-19. Across the whole study: COVID-19 samples, acute and convalescent, were from the United States, Italy and Spain. T cells, B-cell-depleted T cells, or PBMCs supplied cDNA or gDNA.

One Seattle source followed patients from active infection through their disease course. In the original processing: From reference gene primer amplification, estimates of nucleated cell counts were derived. Profiled with immunoSEQ multiplex PCR; TCRdb holds only in-frame clones, not every one. V and J calls and clone size are copied from that table; D and trimming were computed from the DNA. The data show fewer than 350,000 clones, 86% seen once. V lost 3 bases and J 5 bases, leaving 9 bases between the germline ends. This CDR3 contains 13 residues. Germline lookup yields CDR1 SGHAT and CDR2 FQDESV (reference sequence).

This sequence was found in a woman in her 30s with COVID-19, enrolled during active disease. This chain links TRBV11-1 with TRBJ2-3; D is perhaps TRBD2 (6 bases). Sequencing used peripheral blood. In nucleotides, the CDR3 is TGTGCCAGCAGCTTGGGACTCAGAGATACGCAGTATTTT. Translated: CASSLGLRDTQYF. Variable domain in full (rest from reference TRBV11-1 and TRBJ2-3): EAEVAQSPRYKITEKSQAVAFWCDPISGHATLYWYRQILGQGPELLVQFQDESVVDDSQLPKDRFSAERLKGVDSTLKIQPAELGDSAMYLCASSLGLRDTQYFGPGTRLTVL.